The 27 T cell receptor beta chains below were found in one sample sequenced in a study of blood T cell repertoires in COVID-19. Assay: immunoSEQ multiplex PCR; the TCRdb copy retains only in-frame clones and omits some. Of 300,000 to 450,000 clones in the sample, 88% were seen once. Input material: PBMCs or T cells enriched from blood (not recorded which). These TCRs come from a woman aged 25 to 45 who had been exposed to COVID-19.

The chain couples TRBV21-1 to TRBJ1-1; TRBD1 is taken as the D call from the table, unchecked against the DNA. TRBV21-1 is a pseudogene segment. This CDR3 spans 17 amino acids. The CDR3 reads CASSKADRGGKNTEAFF. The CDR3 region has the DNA TGTGCCAGCAGCAAAGCGGACAGGGGAGGAAAAAACACTGAAGCTTTCTTT.

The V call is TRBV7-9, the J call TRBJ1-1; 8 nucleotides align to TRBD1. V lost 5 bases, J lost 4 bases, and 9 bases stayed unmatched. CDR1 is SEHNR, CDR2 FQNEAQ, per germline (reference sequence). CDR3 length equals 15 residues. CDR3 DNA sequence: TGTGCCAGCAGCCGTACACCGGACAGGGCCACTGAAGCTTTCTTT. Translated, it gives CASSRTPDRATEAFF.

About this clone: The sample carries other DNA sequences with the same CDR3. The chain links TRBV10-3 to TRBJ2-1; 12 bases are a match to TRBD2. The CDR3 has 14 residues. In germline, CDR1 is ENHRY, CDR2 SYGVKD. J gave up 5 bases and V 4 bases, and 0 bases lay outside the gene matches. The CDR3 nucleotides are TGTGCCATCAGTGGACTAGCGGGAGACAATGAGCAGTTCTTC. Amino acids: CAISGLAGDNEQFF.

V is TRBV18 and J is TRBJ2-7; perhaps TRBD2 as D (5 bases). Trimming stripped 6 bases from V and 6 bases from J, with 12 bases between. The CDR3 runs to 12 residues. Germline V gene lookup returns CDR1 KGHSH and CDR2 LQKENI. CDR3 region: CASSPRGSEQYF. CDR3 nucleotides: TGTGCCAGCTCTCCCCGGGGATCCGAGCAGTACTTC.

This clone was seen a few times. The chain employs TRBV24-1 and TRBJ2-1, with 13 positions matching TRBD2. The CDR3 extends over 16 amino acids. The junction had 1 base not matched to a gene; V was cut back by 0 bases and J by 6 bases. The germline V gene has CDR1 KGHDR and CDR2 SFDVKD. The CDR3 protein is CATSDLRLAGGNEQFF. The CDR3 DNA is TGTGCCACCAGTGATTTGAGACTAGCGGGAGGCAATGAGCAGTTCTTC.

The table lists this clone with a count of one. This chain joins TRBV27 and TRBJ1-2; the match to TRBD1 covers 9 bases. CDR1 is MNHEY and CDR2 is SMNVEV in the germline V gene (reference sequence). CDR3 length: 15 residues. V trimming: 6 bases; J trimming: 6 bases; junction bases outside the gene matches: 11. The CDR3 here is CASSHRTGEGHGYTF. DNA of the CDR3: TGTGCCAGCAGCCATCGGACAGGGGAAGGCCATGGCTACACCTTC.

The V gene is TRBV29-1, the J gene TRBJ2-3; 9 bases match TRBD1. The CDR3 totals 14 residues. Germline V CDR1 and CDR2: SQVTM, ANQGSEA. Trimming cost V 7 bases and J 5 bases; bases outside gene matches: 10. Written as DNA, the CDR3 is TGCAGCGCCCCGGGACAGGGCGGAGGAGATACGCAGTATTTT. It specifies CSAPGQGGGDTQYF.

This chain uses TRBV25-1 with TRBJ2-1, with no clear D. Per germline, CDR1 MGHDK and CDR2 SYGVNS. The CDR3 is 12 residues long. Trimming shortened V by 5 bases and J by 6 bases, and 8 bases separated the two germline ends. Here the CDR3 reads CASSLLSNEQFF. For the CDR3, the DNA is TGTGCCAGCAGTCTACTATCCAATGAGCAGTTCTTC.

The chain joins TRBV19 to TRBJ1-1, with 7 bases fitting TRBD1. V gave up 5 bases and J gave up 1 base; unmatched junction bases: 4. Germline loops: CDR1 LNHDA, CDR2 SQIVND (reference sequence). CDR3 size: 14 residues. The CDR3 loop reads CASSPTGWNTEAFF. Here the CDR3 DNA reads TGTGCCAGTAGTCCGACAGGGTGGAACACTGAAGCTTTCTTT.

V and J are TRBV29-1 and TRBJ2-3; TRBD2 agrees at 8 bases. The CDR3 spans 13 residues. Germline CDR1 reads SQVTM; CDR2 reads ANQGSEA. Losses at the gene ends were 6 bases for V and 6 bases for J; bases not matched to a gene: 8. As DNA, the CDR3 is TGCAGCGTGGTGGCGGGAGGACCGGATACGCAGTATTTT. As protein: CSVVAGGPDTQYF.

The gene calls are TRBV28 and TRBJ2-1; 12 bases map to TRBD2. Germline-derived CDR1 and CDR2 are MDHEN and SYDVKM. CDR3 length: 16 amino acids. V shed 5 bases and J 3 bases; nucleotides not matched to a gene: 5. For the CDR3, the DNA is TGTGCCAGCAGTGAGACTAGCGGGAGAAACTACAATGAGCAGTTCTTC. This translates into CASSETSGRNYNEQFF.

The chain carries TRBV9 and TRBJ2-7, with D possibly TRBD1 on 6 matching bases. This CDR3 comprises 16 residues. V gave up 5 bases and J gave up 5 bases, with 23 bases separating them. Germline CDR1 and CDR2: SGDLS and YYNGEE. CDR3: CASSVRGYEGEDEQYF. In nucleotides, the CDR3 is TGTGCCAGCAGTGTAAGGGGGTACGAGGGAGAGGACGAGCAGTACTTC.

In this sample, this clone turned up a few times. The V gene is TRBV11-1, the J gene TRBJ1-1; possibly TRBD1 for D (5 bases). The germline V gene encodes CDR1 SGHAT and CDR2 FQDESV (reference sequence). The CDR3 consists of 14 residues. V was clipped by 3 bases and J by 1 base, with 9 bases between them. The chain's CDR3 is CASSFFGANTEAFF. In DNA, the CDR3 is TGTGCCAGCAGCTTTTTTGGGGCGAACACTGAAGCTTTCTTT.

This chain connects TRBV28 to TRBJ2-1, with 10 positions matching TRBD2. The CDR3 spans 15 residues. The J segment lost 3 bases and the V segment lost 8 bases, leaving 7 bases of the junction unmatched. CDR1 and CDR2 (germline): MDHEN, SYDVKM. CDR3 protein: CASPGLANYYNEQFF. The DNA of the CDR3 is TGTGCCAGCCCGGGACTAGCGAATTACTACAATGAGCAGTTCTTC.

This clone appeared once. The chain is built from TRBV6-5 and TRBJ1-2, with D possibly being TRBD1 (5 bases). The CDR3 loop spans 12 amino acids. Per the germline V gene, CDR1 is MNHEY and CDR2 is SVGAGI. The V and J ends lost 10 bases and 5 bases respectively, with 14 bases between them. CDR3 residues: CATPSGGYGYTF. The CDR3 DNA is TGTGCCACCCCATCGGGGGGATATGGCTACACCTTC.

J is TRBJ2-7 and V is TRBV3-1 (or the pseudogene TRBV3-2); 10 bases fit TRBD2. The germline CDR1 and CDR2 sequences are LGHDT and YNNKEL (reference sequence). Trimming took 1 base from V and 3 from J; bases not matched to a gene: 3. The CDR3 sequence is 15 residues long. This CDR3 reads CASSQGASGSYEQYF. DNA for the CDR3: TGTGCCAGCAGCCAAGGAGCTAGCGGGAGCTACGAGCAGTACTTC.

The CDR3 DNA reads as TGTGCCAGCAGCTACCGGACTAGCGGGAGGGGGGAGACCCAGTACTTC. Encoded protein: CASSYRTSGRGETQYF. V and J are TRBV7-2 and TRBJ2-5, with TRBD2 matching over 15 bases. Losses at the gene ends were 4 bases for V and 5 bases for J; bases not matched to a gene: 5. Per germline, CDR1 SGHTA and CDR2 FQGNSA. The CDR3 sequence is 16 residues long.

The CDR3 is CASSLGLATYNEQFF. CDR3 nucleotide sequence: TGCGCCAGCAGCTTAGGCCTAGCGACCTACAATGAGCAGTTCTTC. The rearrangement links TRBV5-1 to TRBJ2-1, with D possibly matching TRBD2 (6 bases). The CDR3 covers 15 residues. V gave up 2 bases and J gave up 2 bases, with 11 bases separating them. The germline V gene has CDR1 SGHRS and CDR2 YFSETQ.

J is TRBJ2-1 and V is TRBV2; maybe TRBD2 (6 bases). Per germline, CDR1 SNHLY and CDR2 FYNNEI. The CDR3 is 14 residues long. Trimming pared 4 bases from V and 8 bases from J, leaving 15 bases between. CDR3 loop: CASSASVEGDEQFF. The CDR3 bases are TGTGCCAGCAGTGCTAGCGTAGAGGGCGATGAGCAGTTCTTC.

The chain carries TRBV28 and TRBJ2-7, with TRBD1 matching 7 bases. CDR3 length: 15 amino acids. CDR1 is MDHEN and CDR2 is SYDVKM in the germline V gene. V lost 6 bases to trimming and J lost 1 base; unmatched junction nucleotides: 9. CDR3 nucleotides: TGTGCCAGCAGAGGGGCTTCGGGACAGTCCTACGAGCAGTACTTC. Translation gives CASRGASGQSYEQYF.

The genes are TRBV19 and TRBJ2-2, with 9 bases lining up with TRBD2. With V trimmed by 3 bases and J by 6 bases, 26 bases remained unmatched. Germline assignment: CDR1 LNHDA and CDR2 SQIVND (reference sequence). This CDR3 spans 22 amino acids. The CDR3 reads CASSIGRVRDLSREGHAGELFF. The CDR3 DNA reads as TGTGCCAGTAGTATTGGCAGAGTTCGGGATTTGTCGCGGGAGGGCCATGCCGGGGAGCTGTTTTTT.

The chain's CDR3 is CASSLGGPQAEQYF. DNA of the CDR3: TGTGCCAGCAGTTTAGGGGGCCCCCAGGCTGAGCAGTACTTC. V and J are TRBV28 and TRBJ2-7; tentatively, D is TRBD1 (6 bases). Per the germline V gene, CDR1 is MDHEN and CDR2 is SYDVKM. The CDR3 covers 14 residues. V lost 2 bases, J lost 7 bases, and 15 bases lay in between.

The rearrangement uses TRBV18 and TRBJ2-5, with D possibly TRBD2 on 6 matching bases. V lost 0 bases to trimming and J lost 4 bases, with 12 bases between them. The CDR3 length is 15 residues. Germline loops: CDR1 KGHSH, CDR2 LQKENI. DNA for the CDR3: TGTGCCAGCTCACCACCGATGGGGGGAGTAGAGACCCAGTACTTC. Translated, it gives CASSPPMGGVETQYF.

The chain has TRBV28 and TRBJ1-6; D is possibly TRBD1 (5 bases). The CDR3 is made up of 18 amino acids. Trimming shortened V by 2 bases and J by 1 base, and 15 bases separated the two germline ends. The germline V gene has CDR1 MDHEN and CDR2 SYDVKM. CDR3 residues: CASSLPGTLRSYNSPLHF. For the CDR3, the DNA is TGTGCCAGCAGTTTACCCGGGACTTTACGTTCCTATAATTCACCCCTCCACTTT.

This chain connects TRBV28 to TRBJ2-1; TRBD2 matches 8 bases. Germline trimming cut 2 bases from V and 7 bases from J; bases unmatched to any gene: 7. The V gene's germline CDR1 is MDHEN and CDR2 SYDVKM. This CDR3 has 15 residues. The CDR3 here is CASSLRLAGFNEQFF. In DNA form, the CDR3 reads TGTGCCAGCAGTTTAAGGCTAGCGGGCTTTAATGAGCAGTTCTTC. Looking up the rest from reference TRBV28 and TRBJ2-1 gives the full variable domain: DVKVTQSSRYLVKRTGEKVFLECVQDMDHENMFWYRQDPGLGLRLIYFSYDVKMKEKGDIPEGYSVSREKKERFSLILESASTNQTSMYLCASSLRLAGFNEQFFGPGTRLTVL.

CDR3 coding DNA: TGTGCCAGCAGTTACTCCTCCGAGGGACAGAACTATGGCTACACCTTC. It codes for CASSYSSEGQNYGYTF. This chain links TRBV6-2 or TRBV6-3 with TRBJ1-2; TRBD1 matches at 7 bases. The CDR3 totals 16 residues. The V gene's germline CDR1 is MNHEY and CDR2 SVGEGT. V was pared by 0 bases and J by 2 bases, with 6 bases of the junction left unmatched.

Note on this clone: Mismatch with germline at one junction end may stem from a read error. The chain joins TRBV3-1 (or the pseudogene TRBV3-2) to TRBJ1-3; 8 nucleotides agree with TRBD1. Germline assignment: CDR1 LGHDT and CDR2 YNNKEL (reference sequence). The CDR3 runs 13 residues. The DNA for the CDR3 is TGTGCCAGCAGCCACGGACAGGGTGTTTCCCCCACGTTT. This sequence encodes CASSHGQGVSPTF.